The 24 T cell receptor beta chains in this list originate from one sample, sequenced in a study of beta chain features in type 1 diabetes. Every bit of the isolated RNA underwent reverse transcription, so sequencing read expressed TCRB transcripts. Sequencing used immunoSEQ multiplex PCR; TCRdb keeps in-frame clones, though not all of them. The sample has roughly 240,000 clones, roughly 13% seen once. The sample consisted of naive CD4+ T cells from blood. Receptor source: a woman in her forties in good health.

The chain combines TRBV20-1 with TRBJ2-4; D possibly corresponds to TRBD1 (5 bases). Looked up from germline, CDR1 is DFQATT and CDR2 is SNEGSKA (reference sequence). The CDR3 has 10 residues. Trimming left V 5 bases short and J 9 bases short, with 8 bases between. The CDR3 sequence is CSAGQGIQYF. The CDR3 nucleotides are TGCAGTGCTGGGCAGGGCATTCAGTACTTC.

This clone was seen only a few times. The chain uses TRBV10-3 and TRBJ1-2; D ambiguous. This CDR3 region has 12 residues. The germline V gene encodes CDR1 ENHRY and CDR2 SYGVKD. V was shortened by 4 bases and J by 4 bases, with 7 bases between the two germline ends. CDR3 sequence reads: CAISALSYGYTF. Here the CDR3 DNA reads TGTGCCATCAGTGCTCTCAGCTATGGCTACACCTTC.

This clone has just a few counts. The chain carries TRBV6-5 and TRBJ2-3, with 8 bases matching TRBD1. Looked up from germline, CDR1 is MNHEY and CDR2 is SVGAGI. This CDR3 comprises 14 residues. With V trimmed by 5 bases and J by 3 bases, 4 bases remained unmatched. The CDR3 DNA sequence: TGTGCCAGCAGTACAGGGGGTGGAACAGATACGCAGTATTTT. The encoded protein is CASSTGGGTDTQYF.

This clone has a handful of counts. V is TRBV11-2 and J is TRBJ2-5; 9 bases map to TRBD2. Trimming at V came to 3 bases and at J to 1 base, leaving 6 bases not matched to a gene. From germline, CDR1 is SGHAT and CDR2 FQNNGV. CDR3 length: 16 residues. CDR3: CASSLMVAGVQETQYF. CDR3 nucleotide sequence: TGTGCCAGCAGCTTGATGGTAGCGGGGGTCCAAGAGACCCAGTACTTC.

The chain joins TRBV11-2 to TRBJ2-1; D call uncertain. This CDR3 spans 15 amino acids. The germline CDR1 and CDR2 sequences are SGHAT and FQNNGV. V dropped 1 base and J dropped 5 bases, with 12 bases sitting between them. The CDR3 sequence: CASSLATALNNEQFF. In DNA form, the CDR3 reads TGTGCCAGCAGCTTAGCAACAGCCTTGAACAATGAGCAGTTCTTC. The full variable domain, completed using reference TRBV11-2 and TRBJ2-1, is EAGVAQSPRYKIIEKRQSVAFWCNPISGHATLYWYQQILGQGPKLLIQFQNNGVVDDSQLPKDRFSAERLKGVDSTLKIQPAKLEDSAVYLCASSLATALNNEQFFGPGTRLTVL.

The chain joins TRBV7-9 to TRBJ1-6; possibly TRBD1 for D (6 bases). V lost 1 base to trimming and J lost 8 bases, with 12 bases between them. Per the germline V gene, CDR1 is SEHNR and CDR2 is FQNEAQ (reference sequence). The CDR3 runs 15 residues. In DNA form, the CDR3 reads TGTGCCAGCAGCTTAGTTGCAGGGGCCCATTCACCCCTCCACTTT. Its protein product is CASSLVAGAHSPLHF.

Comment on this clone: Other DNA sequences in this sample translate to the same CDR3. The chain carries TRBV6-6 and TRBJ2-7; TRBD1 matches 11 bases. The CDR3 has 14 amino acids. Germline values: CDR1 MNHNY, CDR2 SVGAGI (reference sequence). J gave up 2 bases and V 6 bases, and 3 bases lay outside the gene matches. CDR3 amino acids: CASSRGQGAYEQYF. DNA for the CDR3: TGTGCCAGCAGCCGGGGACAGGGGGCCTACGAGCAGTACTTC.

This clone appeared a few times. The gene calls are TRBV2 and TRBJ2-3; TRBD2 aligns across 12 bases. Trimming cost V 6 bases and J 3 bases; bases outside gene matches: 4. CDR1 and CDR2 (germline): SNHLY, FYNNEI. This CDR3 region has 15 residues. CDR3 region: CASSGLAGITDTQYF. The CDR3 region has the DNA TGTGCCAGCAGCGGACTAGCGGGGATAACAGATACGCAGTATTTT.

In its sample, this clone was seen a few times. The chain combines TRBV7-7 with TRBJ2-2; the match to TRBD1 covers 7 bases. V gave up 1 base and J gave up 5 bases; unmatched junction bases: 4. CDR3 length: 15 residues. Germline V gene sequence: CDR1 SSHAT, CDR2 FNYEAQ (reference sequence). This chain's CDR3 is CASSLDTGETGELFF. The CDR3 nucleotides are TGTGCCAGCAGCTTAGATACAGGGGAGACCGGGGAGCTGTTTTTT.

Only a few counts were recorded for this clone. This sequence joins TRBV6-5 and TRBJ1-4; 9 nucleotides align to TRBD1. V gave up 3 bases and J gave up 8 bases; unmatched junction bases: 10. The CDR3 loop spans 16 amino acids. Germline CDR1 MNHEY, CDR2 SVGAGI. The CDR3 is CASSYLLQGAREKLFF. CDR3 sequence (DNA): TGTGCCAGCAGTTATCTACTACAGGGGGCGCGGGAAAAACTGTTTTTT.

The chain carries TRBV6-1 and TRBJ1-2, with TRBD1 matching over 10 bases. CDR1 and CDR2 from the germline V gene are MNHNS and SASEGT. This CDR3 region has 15 residues. Trimming took 7 bases from V and 2 from J; bases not matched to a gene: 7. The CDR3 region has the DNA TGTGCCAGCACTGACAGGGGGCAGGGGAACTATGGCTACACCTTC. Translating gives CASTDRGQGNYGYTF.

The rearrangement uses TRBV9 and TRBJ2-5; D remains unclear. Germline V gene data show CDR1 as SGDLS and CDR2 as YYNGEE. With 2 bases removed from V and 1 base from J, the gap between germline ends came to 6 bases. The CDR3 covers 13 residues. CDR3 region: CASSVGVQETQYF. The CDR3 region has the DNA TGTGCCAGCAGCGTTGGAGTCCAAGAGACCCAGTACTTC. The variable domain in full, completed from reference TRBV9 and TRBJ2-5, reads DSGVTQTPKHLITATGQRVTLRCSPRSGDLSVYWYQQSLDQGLQFLIQYYNGEERAKGNILERFSAQQFPDLHSELNLSSLELGDSALYFCASSVGVQETQYFGPGTRLLVL.

J is TRBJ2-1 and V is TRBV5-1; tentatively, D is TRBD1 (5 bases). V dropped 0 bases and J dropped 1 base, with 8 bases sitting between them. Per germline, CDR1 SGHRS and CDR2 YFSETQ. The CDR3 has 15 amino acids. CDR3 amino acids: CASSLVPGSYNEQFF. The CDR3 bases are TGCGCCAGCAGCTTGGTGCCAGGGTCCTACAATGAGCAGTTCTTC.

This clone was counted between two and nine times. The rearrangement joins TRBV7-9 to TRBJ2-5, with D tentatively TRBD2 (6 bases). This CDR3 spans 11 amino acids. Germline V gene data show CDR1 as SEHNR and CDR2 as FQNEAQ (reference sequence). V lost 6 bases to trimming and J lost 7 bases, with 9 bases between them. The CDR3: CASSFGRTQYF. CDR3 sequence (DNA): TGTGCCAGCAGTTTCGGGAGGACCCAGTACTTC.

This rearrangement joins TRBV4-3 to TRBJ2-7, with a possible D match to TRBD2 (5 bases). This CDR3 spans 14 amino acids. V was cut by 1 base and J by 5 bases, with 12 bases left in between. CDR1 and CDR2 from the germline V gene are LGHNA and YSLEER. The chain's CDR3 is CASSQGDVRDEQYF. The CDR3 DNA reads as TGCGCCAGCAGCCAAGGCGACGTGAGGGACGAGCAGTACTTC.

In its sample, this clone was seen a few times. V usage is TRBV4-1 and J usage is TRBJ2-7; a possible D gene is TRBD2 (5 bases). Trimming took off 1 base at V and 7 bases at J, with 11 bases between the two ends. The CDR3 is 13 residues long. The germline CDR1 and CDR2 sequences are MGHRA and YSYEKL. For the CDR3, the DNA is TGCGCCAGCAGCCAAGTAATAAGGGAGGAGCAGTACTTC. It is translated as CASSQVIREEQYF.

A few counts support this clone. This chain links TRBV6-5 with TRBJ2-7; 9 positions agree with TRBD1. Germline V gives CDR1 MNHEY, CDR2 SVGAGI. The trim removed 6 bases at V and 4 bases at J, leaving 10 bases unmatched. This CDR3 is 15 amino acids long. The CDR3 DNA reads TGTGCCAGCAGCTCCCCAGGACAGGGGAAATACGAGCAGTACTTC. It translates to CASSSPGQGKYEQYF.

This clone was picked up a small number of times. CDR3 in DNA: TGTGCCAGCAGCTCTAAGTTGTCGAACCACCCCTACGAGCAGTACTTC. As protein: CASSSKLSNHPYEQYF. The J gene is TRBJ2-7, the V gene TRBV7-2, with D hard to call. Germline CDR1 is SGHTA and CDR2 is FQGNSA. V lost 4 bases and J lost 2, with 18 bases in between. The CDR3 loop spans 16 amino acids. Variable domain in full (rest from reference TRBV7-2 and TRBJ2-7): GAGVSQSPSNKVTEKGKDVELRCDPISGHTALYWYRQSLGQGLEFLIYFQGNSAPDKSGLPSDRFSAERTGGSVSTLTIQRTQQEDSAVYLCASSSKLSNHPYEQYFGPGTRLTVT.

The chain has TRBV11-2 and TRBJ2-7; perhaps TRBD2 as D (6 bases). Germline V gives CDR1 SGHAT, CDR2 FQNNGV. V was trimmed by 5 bases and J by 2 bases, leaving 19 bases between them. This CDR3 is built from 16 residues. The CDR3 here is CASSGGVWTAAYEQYF. In nucleotides, the CDR3 is TGTGCCAGCAGCGGAGGGGTCTGGACGGCGGCCTACGAGCAGTACTTC.

This clone was counted only a few times. The genes are TRBV4-3 and TRBJ2-7; 9 bases line up with TRBD1. Germline V gene sequence: CDR1 LGHNA, CDR2 YSLEER. V gave up 5 bases and J gave up 2 bases; unmatched junction bases: 7. There are 15 residues in the CDR3. The CDR3 reads CASSDTGGVTYEQYF. CDR3 bases: TGCGCCAGCAGCGACACAGGGGGCGTCACCTACGAGCAGTACTTC.

A few counts support this clone. Different DNA sequences within this sample yield the same CDR3. V and J are TRBV5-1 and TRBJ2-7; D unresolved. Germline V gene data show CDR1 as SGHRS and CDR2 as YFSETQ. V was cut by 0 bases and J by 0 bases, with 7 bases left in between. The length of the CDR3 is 14 residues. CDR3 DNA sequence: TGCGCCAGCAGCTTGGACCGGTTCTCCTACGAGCAGTACTTC. Its translation: CASSLDRFSYEQYF.

This clone was counted only a few times. The chain carries TRBV2 and TRBJ1-2; 10 bases line up with TRBD1. Germline assignment: CDR1 SNHLY and CDR2 FYNNEI. The CDR3 loop spans 14 amino acids. The junction had 1 base not matched to a gene; V was cut back by 4 bases and J by 2 bases. Here the CDR3 reads CASSGQGANYGYTF. DNA of the CDR3: TGTGCCAGCAGTGGACAGGGGGCAAACTATGGCTACACCTTC.

This clone turned up a few times. The V gene is TRBV6-6, the J gene TRBJ2-2; D perhaps matches TRBD2 (7 bases). The CDR3 is 15 amino acids. Trimming left V 6 bases short and J 6 bases short, with 17 bases between. The germline gives CDR1 MNHNY, CDR2 SVGAGI (reference sequence). The CDR3 nucleotides are TGTGCCAGCAGGATCAGGGGAGGGTTATCCGGGGAGCTGTTTTTT. It translates to CASRIRGGLSGELFF.

The chain combines TRBV5-1 with TRBJ1-1; weak D call: TRBD1 (6 bases). V was cut by 4 bases and J by 6 bases, with 10 bases left in between. Germline CDR1 SGHRS, CDR2 YFSETQ. This CDR3 comprises 12 residues. The CDR3 DNA follows: TGCGCCAGCAGCCTACAGGGCCCTGAAGCTTTCTTT. It translates to CASSLQGPEAFF.